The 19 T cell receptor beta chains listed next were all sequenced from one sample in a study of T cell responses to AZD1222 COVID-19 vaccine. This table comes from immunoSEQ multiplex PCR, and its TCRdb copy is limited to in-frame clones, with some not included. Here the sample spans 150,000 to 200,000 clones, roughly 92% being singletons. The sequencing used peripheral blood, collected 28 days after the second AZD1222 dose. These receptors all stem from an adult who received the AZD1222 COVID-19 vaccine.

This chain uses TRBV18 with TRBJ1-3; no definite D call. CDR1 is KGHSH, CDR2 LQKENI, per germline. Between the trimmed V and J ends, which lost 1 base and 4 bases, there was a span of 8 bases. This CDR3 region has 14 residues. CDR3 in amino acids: CASSPQGSGNTIYF. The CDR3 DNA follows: TGTGCCAGCTCACCACAGGGTTCCGGAAACACCATATATTTT. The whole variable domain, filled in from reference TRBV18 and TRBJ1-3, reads NAGVMQNPRHLVRRRGQEARLRCSPMKGHSHVYWYRQLPEEGLKFMVYLQKENIIDESGMPKERFSAEFPKEGPSILRIQQVVRGDSAAYFCASSPQGSGNTIYFGEGSWLTVV.

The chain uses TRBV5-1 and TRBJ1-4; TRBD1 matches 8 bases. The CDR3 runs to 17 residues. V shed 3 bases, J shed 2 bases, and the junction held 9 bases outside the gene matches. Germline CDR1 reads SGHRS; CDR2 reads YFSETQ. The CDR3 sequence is CASSSGQVGSTNEKLFF. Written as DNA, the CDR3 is TGCGCCAGCAGCTCGGGACAGGTGGGGAGCACTAATGAAAAACTGTTTTTT.

The CDR3, as DNA: TGTGCCAGCAGCTTAGGACGGAGCTCCTACGAGCAGTACTTC. Translated, it gives CASSLGRSSYEQYF. The V call is TRBV7-2, the J call TRBJ2-7; D remains unclear. The ends were cut back, 1 base at V and 0 bases at J, with 7 bases in the middle. CDR1 is SGHTA, CDR2 FQGNSA, per germline. This CDR3 has 14 residues.

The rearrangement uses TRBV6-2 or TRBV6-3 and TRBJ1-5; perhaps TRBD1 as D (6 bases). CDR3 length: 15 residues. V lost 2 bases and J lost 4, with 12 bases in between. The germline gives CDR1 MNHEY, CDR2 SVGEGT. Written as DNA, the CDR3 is TGTGCCAGCAGTTACCTAGGACAGTTAAATCAGCCCCAGCATTTT. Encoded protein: CASSYLGQLNQPQHF.

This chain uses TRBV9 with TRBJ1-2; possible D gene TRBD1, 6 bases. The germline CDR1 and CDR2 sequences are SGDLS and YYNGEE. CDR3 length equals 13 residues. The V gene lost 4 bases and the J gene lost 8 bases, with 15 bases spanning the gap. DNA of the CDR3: TGTGCCAGCAGCCCCAAAGGGACAATCGGCTACACCTTC. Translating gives CASSPKGTIGYTF.

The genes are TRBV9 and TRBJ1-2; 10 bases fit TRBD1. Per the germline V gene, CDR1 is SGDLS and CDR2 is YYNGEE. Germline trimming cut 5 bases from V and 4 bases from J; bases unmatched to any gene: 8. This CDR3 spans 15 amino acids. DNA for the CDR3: TGTGCCAGCAGGGACTCCTGGACAGGGGGCTATGGCTACACCTTC. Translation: CASRDSWTGGYGYTF.

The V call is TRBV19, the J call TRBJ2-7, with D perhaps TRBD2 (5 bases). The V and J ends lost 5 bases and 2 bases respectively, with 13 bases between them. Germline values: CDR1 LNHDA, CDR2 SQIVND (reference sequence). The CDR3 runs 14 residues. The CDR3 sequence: CASSPGIHTYEQYF. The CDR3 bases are TGTGCCAGTAGTCCCGGGATCCACACCTACGAGCAGTACTTC.

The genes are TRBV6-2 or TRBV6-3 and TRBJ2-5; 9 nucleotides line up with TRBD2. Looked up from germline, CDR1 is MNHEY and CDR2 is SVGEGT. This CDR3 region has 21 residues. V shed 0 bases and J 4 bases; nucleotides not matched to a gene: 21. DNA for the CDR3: TGTGCCAGCAGTTACTCGACCCTCTATAGCGGGGGCTCGCGGGTTCTAGAGACCCAGTACTTC. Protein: CASSYSTLYSGGSRVLETQYF.

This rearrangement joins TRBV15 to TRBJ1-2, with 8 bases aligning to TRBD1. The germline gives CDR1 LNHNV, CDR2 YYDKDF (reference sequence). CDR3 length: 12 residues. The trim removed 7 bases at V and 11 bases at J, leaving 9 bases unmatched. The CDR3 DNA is TGTGCCACCACGGACAGGGTAGGAGGGTACACCTTC. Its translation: CATTDRVGGYTF.

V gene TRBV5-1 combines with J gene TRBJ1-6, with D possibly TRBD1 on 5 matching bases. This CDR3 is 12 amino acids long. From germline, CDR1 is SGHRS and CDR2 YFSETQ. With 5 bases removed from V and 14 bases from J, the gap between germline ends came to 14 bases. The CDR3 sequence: CASRSPGRALHF. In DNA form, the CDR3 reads TGCGCCAGCAGATCCCCAGGGCGGGCCCTCCACTTT.

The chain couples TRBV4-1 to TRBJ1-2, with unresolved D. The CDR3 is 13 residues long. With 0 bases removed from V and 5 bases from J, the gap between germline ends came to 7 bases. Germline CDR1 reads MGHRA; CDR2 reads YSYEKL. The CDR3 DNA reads TGCGCCAGCAGCCAAGAGGAGAGGTATGGCTACACCTTC. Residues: CASSQEERYGYTF.

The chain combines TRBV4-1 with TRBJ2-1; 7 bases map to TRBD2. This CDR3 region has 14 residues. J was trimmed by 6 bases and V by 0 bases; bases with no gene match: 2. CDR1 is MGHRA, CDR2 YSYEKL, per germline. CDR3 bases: TGCGCCAGCAGCCAAGATGCTAGCGGCAATGAGCAGTTCTTC. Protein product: CASSQDASGNEQFF.

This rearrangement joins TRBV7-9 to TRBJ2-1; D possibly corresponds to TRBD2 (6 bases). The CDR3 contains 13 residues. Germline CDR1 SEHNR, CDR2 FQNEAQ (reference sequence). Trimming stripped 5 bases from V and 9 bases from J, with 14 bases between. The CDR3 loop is CASSPEDYSEQFF. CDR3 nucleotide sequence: TGTGCCAGCAGCCCAGAGGACTATTCTGAGCAGTTCTTC.

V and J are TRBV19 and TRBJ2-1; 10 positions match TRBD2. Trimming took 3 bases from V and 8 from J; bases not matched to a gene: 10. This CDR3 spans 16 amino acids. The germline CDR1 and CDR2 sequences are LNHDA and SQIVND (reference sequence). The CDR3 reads CASSIASSGSAYEQFF. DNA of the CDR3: TGTGCCAGTAGTATCGCCTCTAGCGGGAGTGCGTATGAGCAGTTCTTC.

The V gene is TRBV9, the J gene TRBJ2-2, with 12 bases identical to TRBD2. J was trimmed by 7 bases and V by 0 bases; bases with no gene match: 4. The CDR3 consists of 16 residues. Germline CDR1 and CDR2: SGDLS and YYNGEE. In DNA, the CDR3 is TGTGCCAGCAGCGTAGCGGGACTAGCGGGCTACGGGGAGCTGTTTTTT. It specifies CASSVAGLAGYGELFF. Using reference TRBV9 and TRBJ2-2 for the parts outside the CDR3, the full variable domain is DSGVTQTPKHLITATGQRVTLRCSPRSGDLSVYWYQQSLDQGLQFLIQYYNGEERAKGNILERFSAQQFPDLHSELNLSSLELGDSALYFCASSVAGLAGYGELFFGEGSRLTVL.

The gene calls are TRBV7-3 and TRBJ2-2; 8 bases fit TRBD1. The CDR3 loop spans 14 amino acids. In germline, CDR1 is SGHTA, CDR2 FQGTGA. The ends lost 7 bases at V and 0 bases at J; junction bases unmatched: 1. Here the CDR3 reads CASTGGSNTGELFF. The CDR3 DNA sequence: TGTGCCAGCACAGGGGGCTCGAACACCGGGGAGCTGTTTTTT.

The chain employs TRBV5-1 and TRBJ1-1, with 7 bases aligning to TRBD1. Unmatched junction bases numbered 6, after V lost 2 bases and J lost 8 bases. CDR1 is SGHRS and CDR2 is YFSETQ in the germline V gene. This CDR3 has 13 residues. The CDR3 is CASSLNRGWEAFF. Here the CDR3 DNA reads TGCGCCAGCAGCTTAAACAGGGGATGGGAAGCTTTCTTT. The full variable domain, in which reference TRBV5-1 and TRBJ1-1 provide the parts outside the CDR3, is KAGVTQTPRYLIKTRGQQVTLSCSPISGHRSVSWYQQTPGQGLQFLFEYFSETQRNKGNFPGRFSGRQFSNSRSEMNVSTLELGDSALYLCASSLNRGWEAFFGQGTRLTVV.

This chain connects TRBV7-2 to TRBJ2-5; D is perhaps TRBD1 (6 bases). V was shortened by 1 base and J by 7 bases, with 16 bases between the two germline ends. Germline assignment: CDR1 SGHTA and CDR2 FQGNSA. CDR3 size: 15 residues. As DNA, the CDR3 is TGTGCCAGCAGCTTAGTTGTCAGGGGAATCGGGACCCAGTACTTC. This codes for CASSLVVRGIGTQYF.

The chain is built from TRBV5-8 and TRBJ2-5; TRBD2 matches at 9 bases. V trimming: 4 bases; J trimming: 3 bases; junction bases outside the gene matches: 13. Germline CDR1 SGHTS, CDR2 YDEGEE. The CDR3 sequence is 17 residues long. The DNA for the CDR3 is TGTGCCAGCAGCAGATCCCTTAGCGCGGGGGGGAAAGAGACCCAGTACTTC. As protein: CASSRSLSAGGKETQYF.